These 18 T cell receptor beta chains came from one sample sequenced in a study of blood T cell repertoires in COVID-19. Sequenced by immunoSEQ multiplex PCR; TCRdb stores in-frame clones only, minus some. The sample has some 240,000 clones; almost 85% are singletons. Sample: peripheral blood. The receptor set was obtained from a woman aged 70-85 years with COVID-19, enrolled during active disease.

J is TRBJ1-2 and V is TRBV5-6; D ambiguous. Trimming cost V 2 bases and J 1 base, with 9 bases left between them. The CDR3 runs 14 residues. From germline, CDR1 is SGHDT and CDR2 YYEEEE. CDR3 in amino acids: CASSFGLVNYGYTF. CDR3 sequence (DNA): TGTGCCAGCAGCTTCGGTTTAGTTAACTATGGCTACACCTTC.

The chain uses TRBV1 and TRBJ2-5; the listed D gene, TRBD2, was not tested against the DNA. TRBV1 is flagged as a pseudogene. The CDR3 covers 20 residues. The DNA for the CDR3 is TGCACCAGCAGCCCTCAAACTCTAGCGGGAGGGCCGGGTTGTGAGAAGACCCAGTACTTC. Protein product: CTSSPQTLAGGPGCEKTQYF.

V usage is TRBV11-3 and J usage is TRBJ2-3; perhaps TRBD1 as D (6 bases). Germline CDR1 SGHNT, CDR2 YENEEA. V dropped 3 bases and J dropped 1 base, with 14 bases sitting between them. The CDR3 spans 16 residues. CDR3: CASSFRAGEGTDTQYF. The CDR3 nucleotides read TGTGCCAGCAGCTTTAGGGCAGGGGAAGGCACAGATACGCAGTATTTT.

This clone has only a few counts. J is TRBJ1-4 and V is TRBV2; D remains ambiguous. V dropped 5 bases and J dropped 8 bases, with 15 bases sitting between them. Germline V gives CDR1 SNHLY, CDR2 FYNNEI. CDR3 length equals 14 residues. CDR3 nucleotide sequence: TGTGCCAGCAGTCCGATCCGAATGGAGGAAAAACTGTTTTTT. Its protein is CASSPIRMEEKLFF.

The V gene is TRBV28, the J gene TRBJ1-1; D is uncertain. Trimming shortened V by 7 bases and J by 0 bases, and 9 bases separated the two germline ends. Germline V gene data show CDR1 as MDHEN and CDR2 as SYDVKM. The length of the CDR3 is 13 residues. The CDR3 loop reads CASIFGMNTEAFF. CDR3 DNA: TGTGCCAGCATATTCGGGATGAACACTGAAGCTTTCTTT.

The genes are TRBV7-2 and TRBJ1-6; D gene unclear. The CDR3 is made up of 14 amino acids. V was cut by 7 bases and J by 6 bases, with 13 bases left in between. Germline CDR1 reads SGHTA; CDR2 reads FQGNSA. The CDR3 region has the DNA TGTGCCAGCACCCCGCGGCGCCCTAATTCACCCCTCCACTTT. Protein: CASTPRRPNSPLHF. Full variable domain (remainder filled in from reference TRBV7-2 and TRBJ1-6): GAGVSQSPSNKVTEKGKDVELRCDPISGHTALYWYRQSLGQGLEFLIYFQGNSAPDKSGLPSDRFSAERTGGSVSTLTIQRTQQEDSAVYLCASTPRRPNSPLHFGNGTRLTVT.

The chain carries TRBV6-5 and TRBJ1-1; 8 bases line up with TRBD1. This CDR3 spans 16 amino acids. V was pared by 0 bases and J by 6 bases, with 9 bases of the junction left unmatched. The germline gives CDR1 MNHEY, CDR2 SVGAGI. This chain's CDR3 is CASSYSSGGEFAEAFF. CDR3 in DNA: TGTGCCAGCAGTTACTCATCAGGGGGCGAGTTCGCTGAAGCTTTCTTT.

The chain links TRBV21-1 to TRBJ1-2. TRBV21-1 is termed a pseudogene. CDR3 length: 14 amino acids. CDR3 DNA sequence: TGTGCCAGCAGCCCATCTCTAGCTAACTATGGCTACACCTTC. It codes for CASSPSLANYGYTF.

The V call is TRBV7-9, the J call TRBJ1-3; TRBD1 matches 9 bases. The CDR3 is 14 residues long. V shed 5 bases and J 3 bases; nucleotides not matched to a gene: 2. Germline CDR1 reads SEHNR; CDR2 reads FQNEAQ (reference sequence). CDR3 in amino acids: CASSGQGSGNTIYF. CDR3 in DNA: TGTGCCAGCAGCGGACAGGGGAGTGGAAACACCATATATTTT.

The chain combines TRBV13 with TRBJ1-1; D perhaps matches TRBD1 (5 bases). The CDR3 consists of 15 residues. Germline values: CDR1 PRHDT, CDR2 FYEKMQ (reference sequence). The ends were cut back, 5 bases at V and 7 bases at J, with 20 bases in the middle. CDR3 DNA sequence: TGTGCCAGCAGCGGACATCGGACGACGCGGGATGAAGCTTTCTTT. Translated, it gives CASSGHRTTRDEAFF.

This sequence joins TRBV24-1 and TRBJ2-5, with D unresolved. The germline V gene encodes CDR1 KGHDR and CDR2 SFDVKD. V lost 4 bases and J lost 0, with 5 bases in between. The CDR3 covers 13 residues. CDR3 region: CATSDRYQETQYF. The CDR3 nucleotides read TGTGCCACCAGTGACCGGTACCAAGAGACCCAGTACTTC.

J is TRBJ2-2 and V is TRBV18, with 8 bases aligning to TRBD2. The ends lost 0 bases at V and 0 bases at J; junction bases unmatched: 3. This CDR3 comprises 17 residues. CDR1 KGHSH and CDR2 LQKENI come from the germline V gene. CDR3 sequence (DNA): TGTGCCAGCTCACCACCTTCGGGGGGGACGAACACCGGGGAGCTGTTTTTT. It translates to CASSPPSGGTNTGELFF.

This chain joins TRBV30 and TRBJ1-5; weak D call: TRBD1 (5 bases). Deletions cut 4 bases from V and 6 bases from J, with 13 bases between. CDR1 GTSNPN and CDR2 SVGIG come from the germline V gene (reference sequence). This CDR3 comprises 13 residues. CDR3 sequence (DNA): TGTGCCTGGAATAGCAGGGAGGGTCAGCCCCAGCATTTT. Translating it yields CAWNSREGQPQHF.

This clone was found a few times. Other DNA sequences from this sample encode an identical CDR3 as well. The chain uses TRBV6-5 and TRBJ1-1; D gene uncertain. The germline CDR1 and CDR2 sequences are MNHEY and SVGAGI. V dropped 0 bases and J dropped 1 base, with 6 bases sitting between them. The CDR3 sequence is 14 residues long. The CDR3 DNA is TGTGCCAGCAGTTACTCGGCAGGGAACACTGAAGCTTTCTTT. Amino acids: CASSYSAGNTEAFF.

This clone was seen once. This rearrangement joins TRBV3-1 (or the pseudogene TRBV3-2) to TRBJ1-1, with D perhaps TRBD1 (5 bases). The CDR3 is 15 residues long. Trimming took 0 bases from V and 4 from J, leaving 12 bases between them. The germline CDR1 and CDR2 sequences are LGHDT and YNNKEL (reference sequence). This chain's CDR3 is CASSQDQGLTTEAFF. Here the CDR3 DNA reads TGTGCCAGCAGCCAAGATCAGGGCCTAACCACTGAAGCTTTCTTT.

V is TRBV25-1 and J is TRBJ2-1; D perhaps matches TRBD2 (5 bases). The CDR3 runs to 14 residues. V lost 2 bases and J lost 3, with 8 bases in between. Germline V lookup: CDR1 MGHDK, CDR2 SYGVNS. This CDR3 is CASSEKRDYNEQFF. As DNA, the CDR3 is TGTGCCAGCAGTGAAAAACGGGACTACAATGAGCAGTTCTTC.

This clone was picked up one time. The chain couples TRBV3-1 (or the pseudogene TRBV3-2) to TRBJ1-4, with D unresolved. The V and J ends lost 1 base and 7 bases respectively, with 13 bases between them. The CDR3 extends over 15 amino acids. Germline V CDR1 and CDR2: LGHDT, YNNKEL (reference sequence). Written as DNA, the CDR3 is TGTGCCAGCAGCCAAGGGTTAGCGGAAGGTGAAAAACTGTTTTTT. It translates to CASSQGLAEGEKLFF.

This chain uses TRBV5-1 with TRBJ1-2; 8 bases map to TRBD1. With 0 bases clipped from V and 8 bases from J, the junction kept 12 bases outside the gene matches. Germline V lookup: CDR1 SGHRS, CDR2 YFSETQ. The length of the CDR3 is 16 residues. CDR3 bases: TGCGCCAGCAGCTTGGCCTCGACAGGGGATTCGCGCGGCTACACCTTC. Translated, it gives CASSLASTGDSRGYTF.